The rows below give T cell receptor beta chains drawn from one sample of a study of shared clonotypes between healthy human individuals. TCRdb keeps only in-frame clones here, not all; method: immunoSEQ multiplex PCR. This table holds over 700,000 clones, over 60% found once. The specimen sequenced was memory CD4+ T cells sorted from blood. These receptors originate from a woman aged 25 to 45 in good health. Each CDR3 is given with its conserved first and last residue. The D gene is left open where the match is weak. The listing skips clone size in some rows; elsewhere it reads once, few, many or a size class.

TRBJ2-7 TRBD1 TRBV4-2 few TGTGCCAGCAGCCATACCGGGACAGGGTCCTACGAGCAGTACTTC CASSHTGTGSYEQYF
TRBJ2-6 . TRBV5-6 . TGTGCCAGCAGCTTGGAGCAGGGCCTCATCACTGGGGCCAACGTCCTGACTTTC CASSLEQGLITGANVLTF
TRBJ1-2 . TRBV7-2 . TGTGCCAGCAGGCAGGTGGGGCAGCCAGGGAACTATGGCTACACCTTC CASRQVGQPGNYGYTF
TRBJ2-4 . TRBV5-1 . TGCGCCAGCGCTCCGGGGGTTGCCAAAAACATTCAGTACTTC CASAPGVAKNIQYF
TRBJ2-7 TRBD2 TRBV4-1 few TGCGCCAGCAGCCCCCGTGGTAGCGGGGTATCCTACGAGCAGTACTTC CASSPRGSGVSYEQYF
TRBJ2-5 TRBD1 TRBV7-3 few TGTGCCAGCAGCCGGACAGGGGGAGGTGAGACCCAGTACTTC CASSRTGGGETQYF
TRBJ2-2 . TRBV27 few TGTGCCAGCAGTCCCCAACCGAACACCGGGGAGCTGTTTTTT CASSPQPNTGELFF
TRBJ2-7 . TRBV5-1 . TGCGCCAGCAGCTTGAGTAGCCCGGGGGAGCAGTACTTC CASSLSSPGEQYF
TRBJ2-7 TRBD1 TRBV11-3 . TGTGCCAGCAGCCCAGGGACAGGCTACGAGCAGTACTTC CASSPGTGYEQYF
TRBJ2-7 TRBD1 TRBV18 few TGTGCCAGCTCACCTGAGACAGGGCAATACGAGCAGTACTTC CASSPETGQYEQYF
TRBJ2-2 TRBD1 TRBV4-2 . TGTGCCAGCAGCCAAGCCCTGGGACAGGGCGACACCGGGGAGCTGTTTTTT CASSQALGQGDTGELFF
TRBJ2-5 . TRBV28 . TGTGCCAGCAGTTTACAGGGGGGGGAGACCCAGTACTTC CASSLQGGETQYF
TRBJ1-5 . TRBV6-1 . TGTGCCAGCAGTGAAAGGGGGGGGGCGAGCAATCAGCCCCAGCATTTT CASSERGGASNQPQHF
TRBJ2-1 TRBD1 TRBV2 . TGTGCCAGCAGTCCCGGGACAGGGCTCGGCAATGAGCAGTTCTTC CASSPGTGLGNEQFF
TRBJ1-3 . TRBV7-2 . TGTGCCAGCAGCTTAGTGGCAGGGCGAAACACCATATATTTT CASSLVAGRNTIYF
TRBJ1-1 . TRBV10-3 . TGTGCCATCAGTGGATCAGGGAGTACTGAAGCTTTCTTT CAISGSGSTEAFF
TRBJ1-5 TRBD1 TRBV2 . TGTGCCAGCAGAATTGACAGGGGAGGTCAGCCCCAGCATTTT CASRIDRGGQPQHF
TRBJ1-1 . TRBV5-5 . TGTGCCAGCAGCATGCTAAATAAAGCTTTCTTT CASSMLNKAFF
TRBJ2-3 . TRBV28 . TGTGCCAGCGATCGTAAAGCAGAGGGTTCCGATACGCAGTATTTT CASDRKAEGSDTQYF
TRBJ2-7 TRBD2 TRBV2 once TGTGCCAGCAGTGCGGCTAGCGGGAGAAACGAGCAGTACTTC CASSAASGRNEQYF
TRBJ1-2 . TRBV6-1 . TGTGCCAGCAGCGCCAGGGGCGCCGACTATGGCTACACCTTC CASSARGADYGYTF
TRBJ2-2 TRBD2 TRBV5-6 . TGTGCCAGCAGCCGACCGGGACTAGAGGAGTATCCCGGGGAGCTGTTTTTT CASSRPGLEEYPGELFF